This TCR beta chain was recovered during a study of yellow fever vaccine responses in identical twins (dated by TCRdb to the late 2010s). Some background on the complete study: The study precisely tracked vaccine-responding T cell clones in identical twins. Here is what the overall study found, with its caveats: The authors reported that the T cell response to vaccination in identical twins appeared partly convergent and partly personalized.

On this clonotype: It lacks a known antigen. Per-base qualities were not stored, and no clone one base away is much larger.

Receptor amplification or capture employed RT-PCR. The sequencer was an Illumina HiSeq 2500. TCRdb handled the public reads itself, with Q25 trimming in fastp and clone calling in MiXCR, and kept productive beta chains. Merged by CDR3 protein, the rows form single entries marked with the most common genes and DNA. The sample table shows 20,000 or so distinct CDR3 sequences, and approximately 70% are seen once. The ten largest make up about 2.4% of the sample. The source of this sequence is a woman between 18 and 29 years old who received the yellow fever vaccine. Donor details come from another sample of the same person, matched by shared clones. The sequencing here drew on T cells from blood (PBMCs), unsorted or a sorted subset (not recorded which), taken before or after yellow fever vaccination (not recorded which).

The CDR3 sequence is CASSLEGRAGANVLTF. The DNA sequence reads TGTGCCAGCAGCTTAGAAGGCAGGGCCGGGGCCAACGTCCTGACTTTC. The chain is made from TRBV7-9 and TRBJ2-6, with TRBD1 as a weak D call on 5 bases. CDR1 SEHNR and CDR2 FQNEAQ were looked up in the germline V gene (reference sequence). V was cut back by 1 base and J by 4 bases, leaving a gap of 11 bases between them. The CDR3 contains 16 residues, cysteine and phenylalanine counted. Of the read, only the CDR3 DNA is kept; its 48 bases are in frame from base 1.